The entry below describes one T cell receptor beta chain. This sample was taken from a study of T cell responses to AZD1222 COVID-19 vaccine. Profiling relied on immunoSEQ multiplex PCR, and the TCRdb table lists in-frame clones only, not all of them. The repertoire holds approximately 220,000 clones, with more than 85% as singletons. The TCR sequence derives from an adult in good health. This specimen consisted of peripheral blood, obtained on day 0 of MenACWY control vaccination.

CDR3 region: CASSNRAGSGNTIYF. Here the CDR3 DNA reads TGTGCCAGCAGTAACCGGGCGGGCTCTGGAAACACCATATATTTT. The chain joins TRBV3-1 (or the pseudogene TRBV3-2) to TRBJ1-3; D unresolved. V was clipped by 6 bases and J by 0 bases, with 12 bases between them. The germline CDR1 and CDR2 sequences are LGHDT and YNNKEL (reference sequence). The CDR3 spans 15 residues.